These 20 T cell receptor beta chains originate from one sample sequenced in a study of monozygotic twins with inflammatory bowel disease. From the 5' RACE reads, TCRdb lists one entry per CDR3 protein and no DNA. The sample totals about 300,000 distinct CDR3 sequences. The material sequenced was blood. These receptors all come from a human donor with ulcerative colitis or Crohn's disease, or a healthy co-twin of an affected twin (not recorded which).

The chain links TRBV11-2 to TRBJ2-1. CDR1 is SGHAT, CDR2 FQNNGV, per germline. CDR3 length: 16 amino acids. This CDR3 is CASSLDPGSSYNEQFF.

The chain combines TRBV19 with TRBJ1-5. Germline CDR1 is LNHDA and CDR2 is SQIVND (reference sequence). The CDR3 loop spans 14 amino acids. The CDR3 sequence is CASMGSYSNQPQHF.

The V and J genes are TRBV7-2 and TRBJ2-2; absent DNA, TCRdb's TRBD1 call cannot be checked. The CDR3 length is 16 residues. In germline, CDR1 is SGHTA, CDR2 FQGNSA. This chain's CDR3 is CASSLTGTTNTGELFF.

The chain combines TRBV7-2 with TRBJ2-3; as DNA is missing, the TRBD1 call by TCRdb cannot be tested. CDR1 SGHTA and CDR2 FQGNSA come from the germline V gene. This CDR3 is 14 amino acids long. The CDR3 region is CASSLARGPDTQYF.

The chain recombines TRBV12-3 or TRBV12-4 with TRBJ2-7; the TRBD2 assignment by TCRdb is unverifiable without DNA. The CDR3 is 13 amino acids. The CDR3 spells CASSRALNYEQYF.

The chain joins TRBV29-1 to TRBJ2-3; TCRdb designates TRBD1, a call that cannot be tested without DNA. This CDR3 contains 14 residues. Germline V lookup: CDR1 SQVTM, CDR2 ANQGSEA. CDR3 sequence: CSGKGTGSADTQYF.

The rearrangement uses TRBV5-8 and TRBJ2-2; TCRdb returns TRBD1, unconfirmable since there is no DNA. Germline CDR1 SGHTS, CDR2 YDEGEE. The CDR3 is 15 residues long. CDR3 residues: CASRPGTGVTGELFF.

The chain carries TRBV27 and TRBJ2-7; TCRdb picks TRBD1, but there is no DNA to check that call. Germline V gene lookup returns CDR1 MNHEY and CDR2 SMNVEV (reference sequence). The CDR3 spans 15 residues. CDR3 region: CASSSRAARTYEQYF.

The genes are TRBV5-1 and TRBJ2-2; checking the TCRdb D call of TRBD2 is not possible without DNA. Germline-derived CDR1 and CDR2 are SGHRS and YFSETQ. The CDR3 is 15 residues long. The CDR3 reads CASSLEAGLTGELFF.

The gene calls are TRBV7-8 and TRBJ1-6; there is no DNA to check the TCRdb D call of TRBD1. CDR3 size: 15 residues. Germline values: CDR1 SGHVS, CDR2 FQNEAQ. The CDR3 loop reads CASSDTGQINSPLHF.

V and J are TRBV29-1 and TRBJ2-1; TCRdb's D call, TRBD2, is unchecked because there is no DNA. The CDR3 has 14 amino acids. CDR1 is SQVTM, CDR2 ANQGSEA, per germline. The CDR3 spells CSVTSGSSYNEQFF.

The V gene is TRBV4-1, the J gene TRBJ2-3; there is no DNA to check the TCRdb D call of TRBD2. The germline V gene has CDR1 MGHRA and CDR2 YSYEKL. This CDR3 comprises 15 residues. This chain's CDR3 is CASSVERGNTDTQYF.

The chain links TRBV5-5 to TRBJ1-1; TCRdb designates TRBD1, a call that cannot be tested without DNA. The V gene's germline CDR1 is SGHKS and CDR2 YYEKEE (reference sequence). The CDR3 covers 17 residues. The CDR3 is CASSLKYTGGGNTEAFF.

The rearrangement links TRBV20-1 to TRBJ2-7; TCRdb outputs TRBD2, but without DNA this stays unchecked. The CDR3 covers 15 residues. The germline V gene has CDR1 DFQATT and CDR2 SNEGSKA (reference sequence). The CDR3: CSARVPGTSVIEQYF.

The chain is built from TRBV20-1 and TRBJ2-3; TCRdb's assignment of TRBD1 cannot be checked, as there is no DNA. The CDR3 sequence is 14 residues long. Germline V CDR1 and CDR2: DFQATT, SNEGSKA (reference sequence). The CDR3 sequence: CSARRGRSTDTQYF.

The chain has TRBV29-1 and TRBJ2-1; without DNA, the TCRdb call of TRBD2 cannot be checked. The CDR3 is 17 residues long. Germline V gene data show CDR1 as SQVTM and CDR2 as ANQGSEA. CDR3 sequence: CSVEGHSEGDSYNEQFF.

The V call is TRBV5-1, the J call TRBJ1-1. The CDR3 covers 15 residues. Germline lookup yields CDR1 SGHRS and CDR2 YFSETQ. The CDR3 is CASSFREGAGAEAFF.

The CDR3 is CASSLGMYQGMNEKLFF. The rearrangement joins TRBV5-1 to TRBJ1-4; the D call from TCRdb, TRBD1, cannot be confirmed without DNA. The CDR3 runs 17 residues. In germline, CDR1 is SGHRS, CDR2 YFSETQ.

The chain employs TRBV15 and TRBJ1-2; TCRdb selects TRBD1, and the lack of DNA leaves this call unchecked. The CDR3 is made up of 14 amino acids. CDR1 and CDR2 from the germline V gene are LNHNV and YYDKDF (reference sequence). The CDR3 loop reads CATSRYSGDYGYTF.

The chain combines TRBV10-1 with TRBJ1-5; the TRBD1 assignment by TCRdb is unverifiable without DNA. The CDR3 is 19 residues long. Looked up from germline, CDR1 is WNHNN and CDR2 is SYGVQD (reference sequence). The CDR3 sequence is CASSDLRDKGSHSNQPQHF.